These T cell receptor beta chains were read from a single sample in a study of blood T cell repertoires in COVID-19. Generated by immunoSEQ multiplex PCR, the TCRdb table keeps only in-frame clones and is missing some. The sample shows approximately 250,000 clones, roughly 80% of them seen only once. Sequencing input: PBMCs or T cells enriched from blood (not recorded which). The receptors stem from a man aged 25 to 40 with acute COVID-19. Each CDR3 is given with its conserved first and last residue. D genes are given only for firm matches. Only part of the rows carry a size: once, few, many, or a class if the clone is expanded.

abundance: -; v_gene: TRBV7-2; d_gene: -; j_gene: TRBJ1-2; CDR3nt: TGTGCCAGCAGCTTAGGGGGCAGGGTTGAGGGCTACACCTTC; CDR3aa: CASSLGGRVEGYTF
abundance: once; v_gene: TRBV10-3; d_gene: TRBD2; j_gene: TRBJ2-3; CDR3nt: TGTGCCATCCGAGGACTAGCGGGGTCAGATACGCAGTATTTT; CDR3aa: CAIRGLAGSDTQYF
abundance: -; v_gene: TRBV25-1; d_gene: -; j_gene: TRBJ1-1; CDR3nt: TGTGCCAGCAGTGACCGGGACACCCTTGAAGCTTTCTTT; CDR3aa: CASSDRDTLEAFF
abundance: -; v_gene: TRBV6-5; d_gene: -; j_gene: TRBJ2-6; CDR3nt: TGTGCCAGCAGTTACGTCAGTTCTGGGGCCAACGTCCTGACTTTC; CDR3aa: CASSYVSSGANVLTF
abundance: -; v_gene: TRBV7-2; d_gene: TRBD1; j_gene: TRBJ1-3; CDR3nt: TGTGCCAGCAGCGTAAAAAAACAGGGGGGAAACACCATATATTTT; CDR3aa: CASSVKKQGGNTIYF
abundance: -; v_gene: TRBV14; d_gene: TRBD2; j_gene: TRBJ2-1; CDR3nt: TGTGCCAGCAGCCAAGGAATACTAGCGGGGATTAAATTCAATGAGCAGTTCTTC; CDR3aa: CASSQGILAGIKFNEQFF
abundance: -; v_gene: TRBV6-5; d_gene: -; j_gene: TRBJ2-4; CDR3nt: TGTGCCAGCAGTTACTCGGGGGGCATTCAGTACTTC; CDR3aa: CASSYSGGIQYF
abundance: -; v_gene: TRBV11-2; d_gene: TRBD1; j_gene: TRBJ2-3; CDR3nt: TGTGCCAGCAGCATAACCGGGACAGGGGGCCAACAGGCGCAGTATTTT; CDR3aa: CASSITGTGGQQAQYF
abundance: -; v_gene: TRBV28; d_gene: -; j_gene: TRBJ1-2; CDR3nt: TGTGCCAGCACCCGGGGGATCTATGGCTACACCTTC; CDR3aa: CASTRGIYGYTF
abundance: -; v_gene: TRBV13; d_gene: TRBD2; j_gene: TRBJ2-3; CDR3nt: TGTGCCAGCAGCTTTACGACTAGCGAGTACACAGATACGCAGTATTTT; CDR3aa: CASSFTTSEYTDTQYF
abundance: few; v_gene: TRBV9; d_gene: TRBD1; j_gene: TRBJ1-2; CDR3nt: TGTGCCAGCAGCGTCGCCGGACAGGGCTATGGCTACACCTTC; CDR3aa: CASSVAGQGYGYTF
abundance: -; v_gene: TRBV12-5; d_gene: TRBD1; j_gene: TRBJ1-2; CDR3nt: TGTGCTAGTGCCACCGGACAGGGCGACGGCTACACCTTC; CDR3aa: CASATGQGDGYTF
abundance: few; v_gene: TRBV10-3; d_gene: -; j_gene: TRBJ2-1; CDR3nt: TGTGCCATCAGTGACGGGGATGAGCAGTTCTTC; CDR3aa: CAISDGDEQFF